This paragraph reports one T cell receptor (beta chain). The CDR3 has 19 amino acids. Looked up from germline, CDR1 is MNHEY and CDR2 is SMNVEV (reference sequence). Trimming pared 3 bases from V and 5 bases from J, leaving 28 bases between. Per the original methods: For nucleated cells, counts were estimated from reference gene primer amplification. Sequencing was performed with immunoSEQ multiplex PCR; in TCRdb, only in-frame clones are kept and a portion is missing. Clone size and the V and J calls come from that table; the DNA yielded D and trimming. The table shows 120,000 or so clones, with approximately 81% occurring only once. This sample is drawn from a study of blood T cell repertoires in COVID-19. In the study overall: There were acute and convalescent COVID-19 samples, and they came from the United States, Italy and Spain. T cells, B-cell-depleted T cells, or PBMCs provided the cDNA or gDNA that served as material.

V usage is TRBV27 and J usage is TRBJ1-1, with a possible D match to TRBD1 (6 bases). The sequencing input was peripheral blood. This clonotype was obtained from a woman between 25 and 40 years old who had recovered from COVID-19. The CDR3 nucleotides are TGTGCCAGCAGTTTTTATCGGGGAAGTCTAGGTGGGGGCCGAACTGAAGCTTTCTTT. Its protein is CASSFYRGSLGGGRTEAFF.